Listed here is a single T cell receptor beta chain. Its antigen is currently unknown. The germline V gene has CDR1 KGHSH and CDR2 LQKENI. This CDR3 is 15 amino acids long. V was clipped by 3 bases and J by 4 bases, with 16 bases between them. The source of the sample is a study of shared clonotypes between healthy human individuals. Study outcomes and limitations: The genetic and exposure-history diversity represented was limited by few donors. Apart from blood, nothing was sampled; tissue repertoires likely differ. Clonotype sharing among the donors was expected to vary with sequencing depth.

Sequenced by immunoSEQ multiplex PCR; TCRdb stores in-frame clones only, minus some. The repertoire holds 520,000 or so clones, with about four fifths as singletons. The rearrangement joins TRBV18 to TRBJ2-7, with D perhaps TRBD1 (6 bases). This receptor was identified in a woman aged 35 to 49 in good health. Some clones in this sample may be carry-over from other donors' samples. The sample comprised PBMCs. The CDR3 region is CASSPDPRGFYEQYF. CDR3 nucleotides: TGTGCCAGCTCACCGGACCCCAGGGGATTTTACGAGCAGTACTTC.